This entry lists 6 T cell receptor beta chains sequenced from one sample in a study of early T cells in non-severe SARS-CoV-2 infection. TCRdb re-called the 5' RACE reads through MiXCR, storing one row per CDR3 protein. The table has 45,000 to 55,000 distinct CDR3 sequences, about 9.9% seen once. Input material: whole blood. The source of these receptors is an adult who was a healthcare worker with PCR-confirmed SARS-CoV-2 infection or an uninfected control (not recorded which).

Only a few counts were recorded for this clonotype. The chain uses TRBV10-1 and TRBJ2-2; D unresolved. Germline CDR1 WNHNN, CDR2 SYGVQD (reference sequence). V lost 2 bases and J lost 4, with 2 bases in between. The CDR3 has 12 amino acids. CDR3 sequence reads: CASSEATGELFF. The CDR3, as DNA: TGCGCCAGCAGTGAGGCCACCGGGGAGCTGTTTTTT.

The chain combines TRBV5-1 with TRBJ2-5; the D is unclear. Germline assignment: CDR1 SGHRS and CDR2 YFSETQ. V was pared by 0 bases and J by 0 bases, with 12 bases between. The CDR3 runs to 16 residues. The CDR3 nucleotides are TGCGCCAGCAGCTTGGATGAACTTCTGAACCAAGAGACCCAGTACTTC. Protein sequence: CASSLDELLNQETQYF.

The chain recombines TRBV2 with TRBJ2-3; tentatively, D is TRBD2 (6 bases). CDR1 SNHLY and CDR2 FYNNEI come from the germline V gene. V was cut by 6 bases and J by 3 bases, with 10 bases left in between. There are 13 residues in the CDR3. The CDR3 loop is CASSREETDTQYF. For the CDR3, the DNA is TGTGCCAGCAGCAGGGAGGAAACAGATACGCAGTATTTT. The full variable domain, in which reference TRBV2 and TRBJ2-3 provide the parts outside the CDR3, is EPEVTQTPSHQVTQMGQEVILRCVPISNHLYFYWYRQILGQKVEFLVSFYNNEISEKSEIFDDQFSVERPDGSNFTLKIRSTKLEDSAMYFCASSREETDTQYFGPGTRLTVL.

The chain combines TRBV7-2 with TRBJ2-7, with D tentatively TRBD1 (6 bases). The CDR3 spans 15 residues. Germline-derived CDR1 and CDR2 are SGHTA and FQGNSA. The ends were cut back, 2 bases at V and 0 bases at J, with 11 bases in the middle. CDR3 DNA: TGTGCCAGCAGCTTACGGGAAGGGGGCTCCTACGAGCAGTACTTC. Translation gives CASSLREGGSYEQYF.

J is TRBJ2-7 and V is TRBV4-2; TRBD2 matches at 10 bases. The V and J ends lost 3 bases and 3 bases, in that order; junction bases with no gene match: 5. From germline, CDR1 is LGHNA and CDR2 YNFKEQ. The CDR3 runs to 15 residues. CDR3 sequence reads: CASSQGPSGGYEQYF. In nucleotides, the CDR3 is TGTGCCAGCAGCCAGGGGCCTAGCGGGGGCTACGAGCAGTACTTC.

There are a few counts of this clonotype. The V call is TRBV20-1, the J call TRBJ2-4; 8 bases fit TRBD2. The junction had 11 bases not matched to a gene; V was cut back by 3 bases and J by 4 bases. CDR1 and CDR2 (germline): DFQATT, SNEGSKA (reference sequence). The CDR3 has 16 amino acids. CDR3 nucleotide sequence: TGCAGTGCTAGTATTATGGCGGGAGGACATAAAAACATTCAGTACTTC. It is translated as CSASIMAGGHKNIQYF.